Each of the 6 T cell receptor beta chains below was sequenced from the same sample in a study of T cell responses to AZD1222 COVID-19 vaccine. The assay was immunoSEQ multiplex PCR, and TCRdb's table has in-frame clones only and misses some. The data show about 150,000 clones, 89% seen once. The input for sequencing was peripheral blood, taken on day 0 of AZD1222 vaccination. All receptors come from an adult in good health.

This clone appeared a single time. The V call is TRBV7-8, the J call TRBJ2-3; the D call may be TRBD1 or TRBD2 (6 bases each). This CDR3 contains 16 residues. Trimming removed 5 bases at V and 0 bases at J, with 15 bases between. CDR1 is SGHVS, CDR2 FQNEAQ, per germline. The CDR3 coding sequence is TGTGCCAGCAGCCTACTAAGGGGGGTGAGCACAGATACGCAGTATTTT. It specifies CASSLLRGVSTDTQYF.

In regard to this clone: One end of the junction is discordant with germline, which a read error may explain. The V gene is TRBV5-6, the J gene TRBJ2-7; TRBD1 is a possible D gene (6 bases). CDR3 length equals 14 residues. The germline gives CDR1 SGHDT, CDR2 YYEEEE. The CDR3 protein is CASSPWTAAYAQYF. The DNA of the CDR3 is TGTGCCAGCAGCCCTTGGACAGCGGCTTACGCGCAGTACTTC.

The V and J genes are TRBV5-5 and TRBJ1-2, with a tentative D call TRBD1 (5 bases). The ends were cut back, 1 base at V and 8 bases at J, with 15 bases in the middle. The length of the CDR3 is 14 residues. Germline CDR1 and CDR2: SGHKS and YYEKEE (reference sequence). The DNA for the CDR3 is TGTGCCAGCAGCTTGCGGATCGGGGGTTACGGCTACACCTTC. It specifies CASSLRIGGYGYTF. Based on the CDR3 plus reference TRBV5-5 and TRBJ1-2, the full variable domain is DAGVTQSPTHLIKTRGQQVTLRCSPISGHKSVSWYQQVLGQGPQFIFQYYEKEERGRGNFPDRFSARQFPNYSSELNVNALLLGDSALYLCASSLRIGGYGYTFGSGTRLTVV.

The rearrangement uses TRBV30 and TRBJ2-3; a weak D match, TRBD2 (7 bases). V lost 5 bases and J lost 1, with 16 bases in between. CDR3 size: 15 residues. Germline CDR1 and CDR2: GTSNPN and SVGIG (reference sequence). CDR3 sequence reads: CAWHLWGGGTDTQYF. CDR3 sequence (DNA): TGTGCCTGGCACCTGTGGGGGGGCGGCACAGATACGCAGTATTTT.

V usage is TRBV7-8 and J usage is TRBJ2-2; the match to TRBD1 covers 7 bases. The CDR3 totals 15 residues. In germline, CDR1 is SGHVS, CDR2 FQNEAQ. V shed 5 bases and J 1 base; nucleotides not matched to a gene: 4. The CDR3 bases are TGTGCCAGCAGCCTCCGGGACAGGAACACCGGGGAGCTGTTTTTT. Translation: CASSLRDRNTGELFF.

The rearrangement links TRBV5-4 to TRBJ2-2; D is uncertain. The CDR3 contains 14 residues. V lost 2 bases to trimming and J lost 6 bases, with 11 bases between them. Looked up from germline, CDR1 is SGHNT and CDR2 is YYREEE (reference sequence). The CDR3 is CASSFFGGAGELFF. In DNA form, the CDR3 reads TGTGCCAGCAGCTTTTTTGGTGGAGCCGGGGAGCTGTTTTTT.